These 12 T cell receptor beta chains came from one sample sequenced in a study of T cell repertoires in ileal Crohn's disease. Time point defined: neoterminal ileum biopsy at postoperative endoscopy, about 6 months after surgery. TCRdb's copy holds only in-frame clones and misses some; the assay was immunoSEQ multiplex PCR. The repertoire holds over 8,500 clones, with around 72% as singletons. Sequencing used ileal tissue. Source of these receptors: an adult with Crohn's disease.

The chain recombines TRBV7-4 with TRBJ2-2, with D perhaps matching TRBD2 (5 bases). The CDR3 length is 16 residues. V shed 6 bases and J shed 5 bases, with 19 bases lying between them. The germline V gene encodes CDR1 SGHVT and CDR2 SQSDAQ. The CDR3: CASRHTGVLQTGELFF. The CDR3 DNA sequence: TGTGCCAGCAGGCATACCGGGGTCCTTCAGACCGGGGAGCTGTTTTTT.

The genes are TRBV16 and TRBJ1-2, with TRBD1 identical over 10 bases. The length of the CDR3 is 13 residues. The V gene end was trimmed by 4 bases and the J gene end by 8 bases; junction bases not matched to a gene: 4. The germline CDR1 and CDR2 sequences are KGHSY and FQNENV. In DNA form, the CDR3 reads TGTGCCAGCAGCCGACAGGGGGCTGGGGGCTACACCTTC. Protein: CASSRQGAGGYTF. The full variable domain, with the rest looked up from reference TRBV16 and TRBJ1-2, is GEEVAQTPKHLVRGEGQKAKLYCAPIKGHSYVFWYQQVLKNEFKFLISFQNENVFDETGMPKERFSAKCLPNSPCSLEIQATKLEDSAVYFCASSRQGAGGYTFGSGTRLTVV.

Here the CDR3 reads CASSSGTGKGEQYF. As DNA, the CDR3 is TGTGCCAGCAGTTCAGGGACAGGGAAGGGAGAGCAGTACTTC. The chain carries TRBV2 and TRBJ2-7; 9 bases match TRBD1. Germline values: CDR1 SNHLY, CDR2 FYNNEI. The trim removed 5 bases at V and 7 bases at J, leaving 9 bases unmatched. The CDR3 sequence is 14 residues long.

The rearrangement links TRBV15 to TRBJ1-1; D ambiguous. This CDR3 region has 12 residues. The germline gives CDR1 LNHNV, CDR2 YYDKDF (reference sequence). Trimming left V 5 bases short and J 11 bases short, with 15 bases between. DNA for the CDR3: TGTGCCACCAGCGTACTTGAGGTTGAGGCTTTCTTT. It translates to CATSVLEVEAFF.

CDR3 coding DNA: TGTGCCAGCAGTTACTCGCGGACACTGAACACTGAAGCTTTCTTT. This encodes CASSYSRTLNTEAFF. The J gene is TRBJ1-1, the V gene TRBV6-5, with a possible D match to TRBD1 (5 bases). Trimming cost V 0 bases and J 0 bases, with 8 bases left between them. Germline V gene data show CDR1 as MNHEY and CDR2 as SVGAGI. The CDR3 has 15 residues.

The chain carries TRBV27 and TRBJ1-1; 11 bases are shared with TRBD1. The CDR3 has 16 amino acids. V shed 5 bases, J shed 6 bases, and the junction held 11 bases outside the gene matches. Germline-derived CDR1 and CDR2 are MNHEY and SMNVEV (reference sequence). Here the CDR3 reads CASSPREAGQGAEAFF. CDR3 coding DNA: TGTGCCAGCAGTCCAAGGGAGGCGGGACAGGGGGCTGAAGCTTTCTTT.

This clone was observed a handful of times. This chain uses TRBV6-1 with TRBJ1-5, with 7 bases that match TRBD1. The germline gives CDR1 MNHNS, CDR2 SASEGT. There are 14 residues in the CDR3. V trimming: 5 bases; J trimming: 6 bases; junction bases outside the gene matches: 7. CDR3 nucleotide sequence: TGTGCCAGCAGTTTACAGGGGACAATTCAGCCCCAGCATTTT. It encodes CASSLQGTIQPQHF.

This clone was seen a single time. The chain recombines TRBV4-2 with TRBJ1-5; TRBD1 matches 11 bases. The CDR3 has 15 residues. Losses at the gene ends were 4 bases for V and 4 bases for J; bases not matched to a gene: 3. Germline lookup yields CDR1 LGHNA and CDR2 YNFKEQ. CDR3: CASSPGTGGNQPQHF. CDR3 DNA: TGTGCCAGCAGCCCCGGGACAGGGGGGAATCAGCCCCAGCATTTT.

This clone was observed a few times. This chain uses TRBV4-3 with TRBJ2-7; 10 bases match TRBD1. V was pared by 0 bases and J by 3 bases, with 5 bases of the junction left unmatched. CDR1 is LGHNA, CDR2 YSLEER, per germline. The CDR3 is 16 amino acids. CDR3 DNA: TGCGCCAGCAGCCAAGATCCGGGACAGGGGTACTACGAGCAGTACTTC. Its protein product is CASSQDPGQGYYEQYF.

Relative to its sample, this clone is medium-sized. V is TRBV7-9 and J is TRBJ2-3; 11 bases match TRBD2. Unmatched junction bases numbered 9, after V lost 5 bases and J lost 5 bases. The CDR3 is 16 residues long. CDR1 is SEHNR, CDR2 FQNEAQ, per germline (reference sequence). CDR3 residues: CASSPSTSGVLDTQYF. The CDR3 DNA is TGTGCCAGCAGCCCATCGACTAGCGGGGTGTTAGATACGCAGTATTTT.

The chain couples TRBV11-3 to TRBJ2-1; 8 bases line up with TRBD2. The CDR3 sequence is 16 residues long. After removal of 1 base from V and 9 bases from J, the junction contained 11 bases not matched to a gene. Germline CDR1 SGHNT, CDR2 YENEEA. The CDR3 coding sequence is TGTGCCAGCAGCTTAGGGGTTGCTAGCGGGCAGGGTGAGCAGTTCTTC. Translating it yields CASSLGVASGQGEQFF. Combining the CDR3 with reference TRBV11-3 and TRBJ2-1 gives the whole variable domain EAGVVQSPRYKIIEKKQPVAFWCNPISGHNTLYWYLQNLGQGPELLIRYENEEAVDDSQLPKDRFSAERLKGVDSTLKIQPAELGDSAVYLCASSLGVASGQGEQFFGPGTRLTVL.

The chain combines TRBV27 with TRBJ1-2, with D hard to call. The V end lost 8 bases, the J end lost 6 bases, and 13 bases lay between the germline ends. This CDR3 has 12 residues. Germline assignment: CDR1 MNHEY and CDR2 SMNVEV (reference sequence). The CDR3 is CASGRSGHGYTF. DNA of the CDR3: TGTGCCAGCGGCAGGAGCGGCCATGGCTACACCTTC.